Shown below are 31 T cell receptor beta chains from a single sample sequenced in a study of blood T cells in healthy people across ages. Primers used in a second PCR of roughly 6 to 11 cycles were a sample-barcoded 5' primer and a J-beta primer mix. TCRdb passed the 5' RACE reads through MiXCR, listing each CDR3 protein once. Of 700,000 or so distinct CDR3 sequences listed, over 20% were seen once; the top ten hold less than 25%. Sequenced material: blood. These receptors were collected from a man aged 70-80 years in good health.

V is TRBV14 and J is TRBJ2-7, with unresolved D. Judging by the DNA end, TRBJ2-1 fits better; the J call may be wrong. The CDR3 covers 14 residues. Germline assignment: CDR1 SGHDN and CDR2 FVKESK. CDR3 residues: CASSQTLGYNEQFF. The CDR3 DNA sequence: TGTGCCAGCAGCCAAACTTTAGGGTACAATGAGCAGTTCTTC.

V and J are TRBV6-5 and TRBJ2-3, with D unclear. Germline V lookup: CDR1 MNHEY, CDR2 SVGAGI. V lost 2 bases and J lost 2, with 5 bases in between. The CDR3 is 13 residues long. In nucleotides, the CDR3 is TGTGCCAGCAGTTACGACCCCACAGATACGCAGTATTTT. This encodes CASSYDPTDTQYF.

This clonotype was seen a few times. The V and J genes are TRBV10-3 and TRBJ2-1; 7 bases are shared with TRBD1. V gave up 3 bases and J gave up 7 bases; unmatched junction bases: 15. From germline, CDR1 is ENHRY and CDR2 SYGVKD. This CDR3 spans 17 amino acids. CDR3 in DNA: TGTGCCATCAGTGAAAAGGGGGCATCTCTTCAGCCGAATGAGCAGTTCTTC. This codes for CAISEKGASLQPNEQFF.

Notes on this clonotype: One base away lies a much larger clone, so this may be a sequencing read error. The chain recombines TRBV7-7 with TRBJ2-1; 8 positions match TRBD2. CDR1 is SSHAT, CDR2 FNYEAQ, per germline (reference sequence). The CDR3 runs to 15 residues. In DNA, the CDR3 is TGTGCCGGCAGTCCAGGACTAGCCTACTACAATGAGCAGTTCTTC. Amino acid sequence: CAGSPGLAYYNEQFF.

This clonotype was counted only a few times. The rearrangement uses TRBV19 and TRBJ2-4; D possibly matches TRBD1 or TRBD2 (5 bases each). The ends were cut back, 6 bases at V and 3 bases at J, with 12 bases in the middle. Germline loops: CDR1 LNHDA, CDR2 SQIVND (reference sequence). CDR3 length: 14 amino acids. CDR3 nucleotides: TGTGCCAGTAGATCAACAGGAGGCAAAAACATTCAGTACTTC. Its protein product is CASRSTGGKNIQYF.

This chain connects TRBV2 to TRBJ2-7; no firm D call. This CDR3 is 13 amino acids long. The germline CDR1 and CDR2 sequences are SNHLY and FYNNEI. V was trimmed by 3 bases and J by 4 bases, leaving 10 bases between them. CDR3 protein: CASSDAPVYEQYF. DNA for the CDR3: TGTGCCAGCAGTGATGCCCCCGTTTACGAGCAGTACTTC.

Only a few counts were recorded for this clonotype. The chain combines TRBV20-1 with TRBJ1-1; D might be TRBD1 (6 bases). The CDR3 runs 15 residues. In germline, CDR1 is DFQATT, CDR2 SNEGSKA (reference sequence). V lost 1 base to trimming and J lost 1 base, with 13 bases between them. CDR3 in DNA: TGCAGTGCTAGAGTTCGTCAGGGGAAGAACACTGAAGCTTTCTTT. The encoded protein is CSARVRQGKNTEAFF.

The table lists this clonotype with a few counts. The DNA of the CDR3 is TGTGCCAGCAGCTTGACGGGACTAGCAACGGAGACCCAGTACTTC. Translation gives CASSLTGLATETQYF. The genes are TRBV7-9 and TRBJ2-5; 9 bases map to TRBD2. CDR1 is SEHNR and CDR2 is FQNEAQ in the germline V gene (reference sequence). The CDR3 has 15 residues. The trim removed 3 bases at V and 5 bases at J, leaving 7 bases unmatched. Based on the CDR3 plus reference TRBV7-9 and TRBJ2-5, the full variable domain is DTGVSQNPRHKITKRGQNVTFRCDPISEHNRLYWYRQTLGQGPEFLTYFQNEAQLEKSRLLSDRFSAERPKGSFSTLEIQRTEQGDSAMYLCASSLTGLATETQYFGPGTRLLVL.

This clonotype was detected a few times. This chain uses TRBV19 with TRBJ2-2, with 7 positions matching TRBD1. The CDR3 is made up of 16 amino acids. Germline trimming cut 4 bases from V and 5 bases from J; bases unmatched to any gene: 10. Germline CDR1 reads LNHDA; CDR2 reads SQIVND (reference sequence). This CDR3 reads CASSTRRQGGTGELFF. CDR3 DNA sequence: TGTGCCAGTAGTACCCGTCGACAGGGCGGGACCGGGGAGCTGTTTTTT.

V gene TRBV20-1 combines with J gene TRBJ2-1, with 8 bases lining up with TRBD2. The CDR3 spans 17 residues. Germline CDR1 and CDR2: DFQATT and SNEGSKA (reference sequence). V lost 3 bases to trimming and J lost 0 bases; unmatched junction nucleotides: 10. This CDR3 reads CSARGTSRVSSYNEQFF. The CDR3 DNA reads as TGCAGTGCTAGGGGGACTAGTCGGGTGAGCTCCTACAATGAGCAGTTCTTC.

The chain uses TRBV2 and TRBJ2-7; D is ambiguous. Germline V gives CDR1 SNHLY, CDR2 FYNNEI. The length of the CDR3 is 13 residues. Trimming removed 2 bases from V and 5 bases from J, with 10 bases in between. CDR3 DNA sequence: TGTGCCAGCAGTGAAAATTTGAGTAACGAGCAGTACTTC. Translated: CASSENLSNEQYF.

The V call is TRBV4-3, the J call TRBJ2-5; D may be TRBD1 (5 bases). The J call is doubtful: the DNA matches TRBJ2-1 better. Germline V CDR1 and CDR2: LGHNA, YSLEER. There are 15 residues in the CDR3. The CDR3 here is CASSLQQGSSDEQFF. In DNA, the CDR3 is TGCGCCAGCAGCCTCCAGCAGGGCAGTTCCGATGAGCAGTTCTTC.

This clonotype was seen only a few times. V gene TRBV7-2 combines with J gene TRBJ2-6; D possibly corresponds to TRBD1 (5 bases). V dropped 4 bases and J dropped 5 bases, with 12 bases sitting between them. This CDR3 region has 15 residues. Germline V gene sequence: CDR1 SGHTA, CDR2 FQGNSA. The CDR3 coding sequence is TGTGCCAGCAGCTCACAGGTGACCAGGGCCAACGTCCTGACTTTC. It encodes CASSSQVTRANVLTF.

This clonotype was found a few times. The chain joins TRBV5-1 to TRBJ1-1; 7 bases align to TRBD1. Germline-derived CDR1 and CDR2 are SGHRS and YFSETQ. V lost 4 bases to trimming and J lost 1 base; unmatched junction nucleotides: 4. This CDR3 contains 14 residues. CDR3 in amino acids: CASSKGQSNTEAFF. The CDR3 DNA follows: TGCGCCAGCAGCAAGGGACAGTCGAACACTGAAGCTTTCTTT.

V gene TRBV12-3 or TRBV12-4 combines with J gene TRBJ2-5; 7 bases line up with TRBD2. The CDR3 totals 14 residues. Trimming removed 6 bases from V and 7 bases from J; junction bases left unmatched: 11. CDR3 bases: TGTGCCAGCAGAGCTGACGGAGGGAGGGTGACCCAGTACTTC. It is translated as CASRADGGRVTQYF.

This clonotype has a count of ten or more. This CDR3 is CATWDGNRDTQYF. CDR3 bases: TGTGCCACTTGGGACGGGAACCGAGATACGCAGTATTTT. The chain uses TRBV7-8 and TRBJ2-3; D is possibly TRBD1 or TRBD2 (5 bases each). The CDR3 sequence is 13 residues long. Trimming left V 10 bases short and J 5 bases short, with 16 bases between. The germline V gene encodes CDR1 SGHVS and CDR2 FQNEAQ.

This clonotype was seen a few times. This sequence joins TRBV29-1 and TRBJ1-1; 8 nucleotides align to TRBD1. The CDR3 contains 13 residues. V lost 6 bases to trimming and J lost 2 bases; unmatched junction nucleotides: 5. Germline lookup yields CDR1 SQVTM and CDR2 ANQGSEA. The CDR3 DNA reads TGCAGCGTCGACAGGGGACTTAACACTGAAGCTTTCTTT. Translating gives CSVDRGLNTEAFF.

The chain carries TRBV18 and TRBJ2-3, with 13 bases fitting TRBD2. CDR3 length equals 16 residues. J was trimmed by 7 bases and V by 0 bases; bases with no gene match: 4. From germline, CDR1 is KGHSH and CDR2 LQKENI. CDR3 DNA sequence: TGTGCCAGCTCACCACCGGGACTAGCGGGGACAAATACGCAGTATTTT. Protein sequence: CASSPPGLAGTNTQYF.

The rearrangement joins TRBV20-1 to TRBJ1-4, with 10 positions matching TRBD1. CDR1 and CDR2 (germline): DFQATT, SNEGSKA (reference sequence). CDR3 length equals 13 residues. Unmatched junction bases numbered 3, after V lost 6 bases and J lost 5 bases. CDR3 nucleotide sequence: TGCAGTGCCCCGGGACAGGGGAATGAAAAACTGTTTTTT. Encoded protein: CSAPGQGNEKLFF.

This rearrangement joins TRBV5-1 to TRBJ2-1, with 9 bases matching TRBD1. Germline V gives CDR1 SGHRS, CDR2 YFSETQ. The CDR3 has 17 residues. V dropped 0 bases and J dropped 0; count of bases not matched to a gene: 4. CDR3 amino acids: CASSLEQGASSYNEQFF. The CDR3 coding sequence is TGCGCCAGCAGCTTGGAACAGGGGGCTTCCTCCTACAATGAGCAGTTCTTC.

This clonotype was seen more than once but under ten times. The conserved phenylalanine or tryptophan normally closing the CDR3 is absent here, so this likely arose from a read error. V gene TRBV12-3 or TRBV12-4 combines with J gene TRBJ2-3, with 8 bases lining up with TRBD1. The CDR3 has 14 amino acids. The J segment lost 4 bases and the V segment lost 3 bases, leaving 3 bases of the junction unmatched. Here the CDR3 reads CASSFYRGADTQYL. In DNA, the CDR3 is TGTGCCAGCAGTTTCTACAGGGGGGCAGATACGCAGTATCTT.

This sequence joins TRBV18 and TRBJ2-1, with 8 bases that match TRBD2. CDR3 size: 14 residues. CDR1 and CDR2 from the germline V gene are KGHSH and LQKENI. The V and J ends lost 4 bases and 7 bases, in that order; junction bases with no gene match: 6. CDR3 bases: TGTGCCAGCTCACTCAGCGGGAGTAAAAATGAGCAGTTCTTC. It yields the protein CASSLSGSKNEQFF.

V usage is TRBV5-5 and J usage is TRBJ2-2, with TRBD2 matching over 7 bases. CDR3 length: 14 residues. CDR1 and CDR2 (germline): SGHKS, YYEKEE (reference sequence). V was pared by 7 bases and J by 0 bases, with 3 bases of the junction left unmatched. The CDR3 DNA reads TGTGCCAGCCGGGGGACTACGAACACCGGGGAGCTGTTTTTT. Translated, it gives CASRGTTNTGELFF.

This clonotype has more than one count but fewer than ten. The chain employs TRBV29-1 and TRBJ2-3; perhaps TRBD2 as D (5 bases). CDR1 SQVTM and CDR2 ANQGSEA come from the germline V gene. V was shortened by 6 bases and J by 3 bases, with 16 bases between the two germline ends. The CDR3 has 14 residues. CDR3 DNA sequence: TGCAGCGTCCCCCGGGAACCCAGGACAGATACGCAGTATTTT. Its translation: CSVPREPRTDTQYF.

This clonotype was counted a few times. The V and J genes are TRBV7-8 and TRBJ2-7; D is undetermined. From germline, CDR1 is SGHVS and CDR2 FQNEAQ. Trimming took 0 bases from V and 3 from J, leaving 15 bases between them. The length of the CDR3 is 16 residues. The CDR3 sequence: CASSLANGVGFYEQYF. The CDR3 DNA is TGTGCCAGCAGCTTAGCGAATGGAGTGGGGTTCTACGAGCAGTACTTC.

The chain has TRBV20-1 and TRBJ2-1; D is uncertain. Germline lookup yields CDR1 DFQATT and CDR2 SNEGSKA (reference sequence). The CDR3 sequence is 14 residues long. V lost 8 bases and J lost 3, with 17 bases in between. The CDR3 spells CSCHVTYGYNEQFF. The DNA for the CDR3 is TGCAGTTGCCACGTCACGTACGGCTACAATGAGCAGTTCTTC.

In its sample, this clonotype was seen a few times. This rearrangement joins TRBV6-2 or TRBV6-3 to TRBJ1-1, with D unresolved. Per germline, CDR1 MNHEY and CDR2 SVGEGT. The CDR3 extends over 15 amino acids. The V and J ends lost 2 bases and 0 bases respectively, with 10 bases between them. In DNA, the CDR3 is TGTGCCAGCAGTTACCTCCCTTCCGTGAACACTGAAGCTTTCTTT. It is translated as CASSYLPSVNTEAFF.

This clonotype was seen a handful of times. The chain uses TRBV7-2 and TRBJ2-3, with D possibly TRBD2 on 6 matching bases. Germline V CDR1 and CDR2: SGHTA, FQGNSA. The CDR3 contains 15 residues. V gave up 5 bases and J gave up 0 bases, with 12 bases separating them. The CDR3 here is CASSISGSSTDTQYF. In DNA form, the CDR3 reads TGTGCCAGCAGCATCAGCGGGTCTAGCACAGATACGCAGTATTTT. The entire variable domain, with the rest obtained from reference TRBV7-2 and TRBJ2-3, is as follows: GAGVSQSPSNKVTEKGKDVELRCDPISGHTALYWYRQSLGQGLEFLIYFQGNSAPDKSGLPSDRFSAERTGGSVSTLTIQRTQQEDSAVYLCASSISGSSTDTQYFGPGTRLTVL.

The chain employs TRBV14 and TRBJ2-1; TRBD2 matches 8 bases. With 4 bases clipped from V and 7 bases from J, the junction kept 6 bases outside the gene matches. Germline V CDR1 and CDR2: SGHDN, FVKESK. This CDR3 contains 14 residues. In DNA, the CDR3 is TGTGCCAGCAGCCGGGGACTAGTGAGGAATGAGCAGTTCTTC. This translates into CASSRGLVRNEQFF.

The sample holds a few counts of this clonotype. The CDR3 DNA reads TGTGCCAGCAGGTCTGGAAACACCATATATTTT. Its translation: CASRSGNTIYF. The chain couples TRBV7-9 to TRBJ1-3, with D unresolved. Germline CDR1 reads SEHNR; CDR2 reads FQNEAQ (reference sequence). There are 11 residues in the CDR3. Between the trimmed V and J ends, which lost 6 bases and 1 base, there was a span of 1 base. The full variable domain, completed using reference TRBV7-9 and TRBJ1-3, is DTGVSQNPRHKITKRGQNVTFRCDPISEHNRLYWYRQTLGQGPEFLTYFQNEAQLEKSRLLSDRFSAERPKGSFSTLEIQRTEQGDSAMYLCASRSGNTIYFGEGSWLTVV.

A few counts support this clonotype. The chain carries TRBV29-1 and TRBJ2-1; perhaps TRBD2 as D (6 bases). This CDR3 is 11 amino acids long. The germline V gene has CDR1 SQVTM and CDR2 ANQGSEA. The germline V and J ends were trimmed by 6 bases and 10 bases, with 13 bases remaining between them. The CDR3 DNA is TGCAGCGTCATCCTCGGAGGGGAGCAGTTCTTC. It codes for CSVILGGEQFF.